One sample yielded the 4 T cell receptor beta chains listed below, sequenced in a study of cytomegalovirus exposure and HLA in healthy donors. Primers for the PCR totalled 60 Vbeta and 13 Jbeta. Libraries were prepared by immunoSEQ multiplex PCR; TCRdb keeps only in-frame clonotypes and omits some of them. The sample yields roughly 110,000 clones, of which the top ten take up around 3.5%. Sequencing was performed on PBMCs. The receptors were gathered from a man in his thirties or forties in good health and CMV-seronegative.

This sequence joins TRBV5-1 and TRBJ2-7, with D perhaps TRBD2 (5 bases). Germline lookup yields CDR1 SGHRS and CDR2 YFSETQ. The CDR3 covers 16 residues. The V gene lost 4 bases and the J gene lost 2 bases, with 19 bases spanning the gap. Here the CDR3 DNA reads TGCGCCAGCAGCGCTACCCTAGCTCTCAGCCCCTACGAGCAGTACTTC. Translated, it gives CASSATLALSPYEQYF. The full variable domain, with the rest looked up from reference TRBV5-1 and TRBJ2-7, is KAGVTQTPRYLIKTRGQQVTLSCSPISGHRSVSWYQQTPGQGLQFLFEYFSETQRNKGNFPGRFSGRQFSNSRSEMNVSTLELGDSALYLCASSATLALSPYEQYFGPGTRLTVT.

This chain connects TRBV11-1 to TRBJ1-3; no definite D call. CDR1 and CDR2 (germline): SGHAT, FQDESV (reference sequence). The ends were cut back, 4 bases at V and 2 bases at J, with 15 bases in the middle. CDR3 length: 16 amino acids. CDR3 nucleotide sequence: TGTGCCAGCAGCTCGGGCTCTTCGACTACTGGAAACACCATATATTTT. It encodes CASSSGSSTTGNTIYF.

The chain employs TRBV7-3 and TRBJ2-7, with D possibly matching TRBD2 (6 bases). Trimming pared 1 base from V and 2 bases from J, leaving 15 bases between. Germline-derived CDR1 and CDR2 are SGHTA and FQGTGA. The CDR3 is made up of 16 amino acids. In nucleotides, the CDR3 is TGTGCCAGCAGCTTAATGGGGCAGGGAGGAACCTACGAGCAGTACTTC. Encoded protein: CASSLMGQGGTYEQYF. Combining the CDR3 with reference TRBV7-3 and TRBJ2-7 gives the whole variable domain GAGVSQTPSNKVTEKGKYVELRCDPISGHTALYWYRQSLGQGPEFLIYFQGTGAADDSGLPNDRFFAVRPEGSVSTLKIQRTERGDSAVYLCASSLMGQGGTYEQYFGPGTRLTVT.

The chain uses TRBV30 and TRBJ2-7, with TRBD2 matching over 8 bases. With 8 bases clipped from V and 6 bases from J, the junction kept 6 bases outside the gene matches. This CDR3 region has 11 residues. Germline V gene sequence: CDR1 GTSNPN, CDR2 SVGIG (reference sequence). This CDR3 is CAAREGSEQYF. As DNA, the CDR3 is TGTGCCGCCCGGGAGGGGTCCGAGCAGTACTTC.